What follows describes a single TCR beta chain. This clonotype was recorded a few times. The antigen it recognizes is unknown. No base-level quality is on record; no much larger clone is a single base apart. Libraries were constructed by PCR. DNA from cultured CD4+ T cells underwent TCR sequencing with the Oncomine TCR Beta short-read assay at the Johns Hopkins FTIC core. Genomic DNA was extracted from the cultured CD4+ T cells with the QIAamp micro DNA kit. Oncomine TCR Beta libraries from cultured CD4+ T cells were pooled with unique dual indexes and sequenced on an Illumina iSeq 100. Per the original workflow: Non-productive sequences were removed, and CDR3s not starting with C, not ending with F or W, or shorter than 7 amino acids were discarded. Antigen-specific clonotypes were identified using the MANAFEST web application through comparison of peptide-stimulated wells with reference and other culture wells. For a clone to be called positive, the clone needed an FDR below 0.05, an odds ratio above 5, and a productive frequency above 0.1% in at least two of three replicate wells. A clonotype was classed as cross-reactive if the clonotype showed significant expansion both in SARS-CoV-2 spike wells and in at least one common cold coronavirus spike condition. Using R version 3.6.1, CDR3 homology was evaluated through Levenshtein distances (stringdist) along with unrooted phylogenetic trees (ape). TCRdb reworked the public reads: Q25 trimming with fastp, MiXCR clone assembly, productive beta chains retained. All rows with the same CDR3 protein become a single entry with the most common DNA and genes. TCRdb's processing, not the study's, gives the V and J calls here. The sample table contains fewer than 15,000 distinct CDR3 sequences; only one count was recorded for roughly 68% of them. In total, the top ten clones hold 7.1% of the sample.

Sample treatment or condition, as interpreted from the label and publication: roughly 10-day PBMC culture with coronavirus spike peptide pools or control peptides (ViraFEST assay). To expand antigen-specific T cells with peptide pools and then pick out the expanded clonotypes through TCR sequencing, the study relied on the ViraFEST assay. The convalescent patients' positive SARS-CoV-2 PCR tests fell between March and December 2020, which was before the Alpha, Beta and Delta variants emerged in the United States. Fewer than 2.5 million PBMCs per well were cultured in IMDM with 5% human AB serum and about 9.7 IU/ml IL-2, plus 10 ug/ml peptide pools. On days 3 and 7, half of the culture medium was replaced with fresh IL-2-containing medium. After more than 8 days of culture, CD4+ T cells were isolated by negative selection using the EasySep CD4+ T cell isolation kit. PBMCs were separated from whole blood using Ficoll-Paque Plus gradient centrifugation and then either used fresh or cryopreserved at -140C. Triplicate wells were generally used for each culture condition.

This record comes from a study of vaccination and CD4 T cells after COVID-19 (dated by TCRdb to between 2021 and 2023). Some background on the complete study: Convalescent patients had a positive SARS-CoV-2 result on nasal swab PCR, and of these patients, under ten had mild disease and one had severe disease. In the convalescent cohort there were six males and four females, among whom were two Hispanic individuals, seven Caucasians, two Asians and one multiracial person. Each participant got two doses of either the Pfizer-BioNTech BNT162b2 vaccine (n=8) or the Moderna mRNA-1273 vaccine (n=2). Post-COVID blood samples were collected from convalescent patients a median of around 100 days after diagnosis, with a range of about 30 to 180 days. Post-vaccine blood samples were taken a median of approximately 70 days after the second vaccine dose, with a range of roughly 13 to 250 days. Culture stimuli were overlapping spike peptide pools from SARS-CoV-2 and from the common cold coronaviruses HCoV-NL63, HCoV-OC43 and HCoV-229E. Control cultures received a CEFX viral epitope pool as the positive control, an HIV-1 Nef peptide pool as the negative control, or no peptide. In 10 COVID-19 convalescent patients and several infection-naive healthy vaccine recipients, researchers compared the spike-specific CD4+ TCR repertoire from before mRNA vaccination with the repertoire from after.

Results and caveats for the whole study, not just this receptor: In convalescent patients, nearly all vaccine-specific clones (304 of 307) were found to be mono-reactive for SARS-CoV-2 spike rather than cross-reactive with common cold coronaviruses. Only a relatively small number of convalescent patients were included in the study, and early timepoints following natural infection were not analyzed. The median count of SARS-CoV-2-reactive clonotypes went up from 21 after infection to a few dozen after vaccination, although the change was not significant. In convalescent patients, a median about 86% of post-vaccine SARS-CoV-2-reactive clones were detected only after vaccination, and vaccine-specific priming was suggested by this finding.

From the germline V gene (reference sequence), CDR1 is DFQATT and CDR2 is SNEGSKA. The germline V and J ends show losses of 2 bases and 3 bases respectively, and no gene match explains 7 bases of the junction. The CDR3 has 15 amino acids, counting the end cysteine and phenylalanine. The retained sequence is limited to the CDR3, 45 bases, with the frame set at the first base. The origin of this receptor is a human donor who had recovered from COVID-19. The chain was built from TRBV20-1 and TRBJ1-1; 9 bases in between match TRBD1. The material was CD4+ T cells from blood, cultured in vitro, obtained before SARS-CoV-2 vaccination. The sequenced DNA: TGCAGTGCTAGAAAGGGGGACAGGGCCGACACTGAAGCTTTCTTT. The resulting protein is CSARKGDRADTEAFF.